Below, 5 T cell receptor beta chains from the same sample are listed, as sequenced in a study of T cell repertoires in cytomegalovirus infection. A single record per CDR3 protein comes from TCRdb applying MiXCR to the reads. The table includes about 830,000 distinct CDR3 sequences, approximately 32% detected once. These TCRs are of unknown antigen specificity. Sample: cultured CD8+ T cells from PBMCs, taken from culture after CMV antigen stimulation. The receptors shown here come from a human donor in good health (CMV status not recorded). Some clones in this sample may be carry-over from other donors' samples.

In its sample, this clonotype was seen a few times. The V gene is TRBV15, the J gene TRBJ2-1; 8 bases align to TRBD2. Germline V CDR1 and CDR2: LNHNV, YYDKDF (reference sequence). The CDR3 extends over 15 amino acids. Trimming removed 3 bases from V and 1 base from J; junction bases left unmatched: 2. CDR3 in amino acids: CATSSRGGSYNEQFF. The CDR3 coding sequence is TGTGCCACCAGCAGTCGGGGGGGGTCCTACAATGAGCAGTTCTTC.

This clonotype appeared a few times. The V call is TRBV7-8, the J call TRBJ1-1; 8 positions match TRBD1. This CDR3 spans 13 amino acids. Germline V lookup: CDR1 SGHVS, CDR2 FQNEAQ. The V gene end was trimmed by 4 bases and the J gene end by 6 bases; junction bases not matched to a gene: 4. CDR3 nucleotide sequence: TGTGCCAGCAGCTCCCAGGGGGCCCCTGAAGCTTTCTTT. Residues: CASSSQGAPEAFF.

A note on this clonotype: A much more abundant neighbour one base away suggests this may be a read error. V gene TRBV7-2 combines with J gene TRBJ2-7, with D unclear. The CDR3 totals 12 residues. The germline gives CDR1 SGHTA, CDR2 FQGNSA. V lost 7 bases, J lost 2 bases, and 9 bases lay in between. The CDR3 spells CASNFDPYEQYF. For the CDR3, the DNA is TGTGCCAGCAACTTTGACCCCTACGAGCAGTACTTC. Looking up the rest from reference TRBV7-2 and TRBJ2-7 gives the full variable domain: GAGVSQSPSNKVTEKGKDVELRCDPISGHTALYWYRQSLGQGLEFLIYFQGNSAPDKSGLPSDRFSAERTGGSVSTLTIQRTQQEDSAVYLCASNFDPYEQYFGPGTRLTVT.

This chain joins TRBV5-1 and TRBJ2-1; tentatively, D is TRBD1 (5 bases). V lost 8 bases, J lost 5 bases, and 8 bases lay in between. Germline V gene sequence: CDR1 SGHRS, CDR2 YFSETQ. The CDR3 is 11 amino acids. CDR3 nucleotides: TGCGCCAGTCAGGGTAACAATGAGCAGTTCTTC. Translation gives CASQGNNEQFF.

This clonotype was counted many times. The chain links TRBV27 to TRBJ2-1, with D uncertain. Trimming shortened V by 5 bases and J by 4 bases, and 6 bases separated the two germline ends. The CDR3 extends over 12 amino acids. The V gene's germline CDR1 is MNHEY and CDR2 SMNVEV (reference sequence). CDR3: CASSPAYNEQFF. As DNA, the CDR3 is TGTGCCAGCAGTCCAGCATACAATGAGCAGTTCTTC.